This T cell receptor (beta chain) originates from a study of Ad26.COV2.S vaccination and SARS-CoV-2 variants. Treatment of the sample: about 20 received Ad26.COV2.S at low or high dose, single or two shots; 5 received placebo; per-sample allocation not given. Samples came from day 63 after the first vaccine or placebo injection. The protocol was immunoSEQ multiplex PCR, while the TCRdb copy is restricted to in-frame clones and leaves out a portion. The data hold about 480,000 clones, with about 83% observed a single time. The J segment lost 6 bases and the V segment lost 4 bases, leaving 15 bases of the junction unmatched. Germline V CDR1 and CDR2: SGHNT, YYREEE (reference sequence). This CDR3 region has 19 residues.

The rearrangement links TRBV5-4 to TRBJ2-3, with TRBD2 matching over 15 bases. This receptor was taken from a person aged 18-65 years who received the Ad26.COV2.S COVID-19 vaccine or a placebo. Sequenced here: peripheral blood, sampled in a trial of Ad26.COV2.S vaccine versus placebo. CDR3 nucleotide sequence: TGTGCCAGCAGCAAGGGACTAGCGGGAGGACTACAAAACAGGGATACGCAGTATTTT. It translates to CASSKGLAGGLQNRDTQYF.